The 13 T cell receptor beta chains in this list originate from one sample, sequenced in a study (dated by TCRdb to about 2016). Receptor libraries were prepared by RT-PCR. These reads were obtained on an Illumina MiSeq. TCRdb itself trimmed the public reads at Q25 with fastp, ran MiXCR and retained productive beta chains. Each entry is one CDR3 protein sequence, shown with its most common DNA and genes. Here the sample has about 700,000 distinct CDR3 sequences; 12% to 15% occur a single time. Jointly, the top ten make up roughly 4% of the sample. Source material: memory CD4+ T cells from blood. Receptor source: a female donor in good health, serving as a healthy control.

The J gene is TRBJ2-5, the V gene TRBV3-1; 13 nucleotides align to TRBD2. The CDR3 is made up of 16 amino acids. CDR1 is LGHDT, CDR2 YNNKEL, per germline (reference sequence). Unmatched junction bases numbered 7, after V lost 5 bases and J lost 4 bases. In DNA form, the CDR3 reads TGTGCCAGCAGCTCGGGACTAGCGGGATCAGGAGAGACCCAGTACTTC. This sequence encodes CASSSGLAGSGETQYF.

This clonotype showed up just a few times. The CDR3 here is CASSDSTNTEAFF. The DNA of the CDR3 is TGTGCCAGCAGTGACAGTACGAACACTGAAGCTTTCTTT. V and J are TRBV6-4 and TRBJ1-1; D is ambiguous. In germline, CDR1 is MRHNA, CDR2 SNTAGT. The V end was cut by 2 bases, the J end by 1 base, with 5 bases between. The CDR3 covers 13 residues.

This rearrangement joins TRBV18 to TRBJ2-3; 9 bases are a match to TRBD2. V gave up 3 bases and J gave up 5 bases; unmatched junction bases: 6. The CDR3 has 15 residues. The germline V gene encodes CDR1 KGHSH and CDR2 LQKENI. The CDR3 sequence is CASSPVAGVGDTQYF. The CDR3 region has the DNA TGTGCCAGCTCACCTGTAGCGGGAGTAGGAGATACGCAGTATTTT.

This chain connects TRBV2 to TRBJ1-2; 9 nucleotides match TRBD1. Germline loops: CDR1 SNHLY, CDR2 FYNNEI. There are 13 residues in the CDR3. V shed 4 bases, J shed 4 bases, and the junction held 1 base outside the gene matches. The CDR3: CASSGTGVYGYTF. The CDR3 bases are TGTGCCAGCAGTGGGACAGGGGTCTATGGCTACACCTTC. The full variable domain, rest sourced from reference TRBV2 and TRBJ1-2, is EPEVTQTPSHQVTQMGQEVILRCVPISNHLYFYWYRQILGQKVEFLVSFYNNEISEKSEIFDDQFSVERPDGSNFTLKIRSTKLEDSAMYFCASSGTGVYGYTFGSGTRLTVV.

This chain connects TRBV5-1 to TRBJ2-7, with 8 bases lining up with TRBD1. V lost 1 base, J lost 0 bases, and 3 bases stayed unmatched. Germline V lookup: CDR1 SGHRS, CDR2 YFSETQ. This CDR3 spans 15 amino acids. CDR3 sequence (DNA): TGCGCCAGCAGCTTGAGGACAGGGACCTCCTACGAGCAGTACTTC. This translates into CASSLRTGTSYEQYF.

The V and J genes are TRBV7-2 and TRBJ2-1; 9 nucleotides match TRBD2. Unmatched junction bases numbered 4, after V lost 2 bases and J lost 5 bases. The CDR3 loop spans 15 amino acids. Germline CDR1 SGHTA, CDR2 FQGNSA. The CDR3 region has the DNA TGTGCCAGCAGCTTACTAGCGGGGAGAAACAATGAGCAGTTCTTC. This gives the protein CASSLLAGRNNEQFF. Full variable domain (outside the CDR3, taken from reference TRBV7-2 and TRBJ2-1): GAGVSQSPSNKVTEKGKDVELRCDPISGHTALYWYRQSLGQGLEFLIYFQGNSAPDKSGLPSDRFSAERTGGSVSTLTIQRTQQEDSAVYLCASSLLAGRNNEQFFGPGTRLTVL.

This clonotype was seen many times. This chain joins TRBV5-1 and TRBJ2-7; D uncertain. This CDR3 has 11 residues. CDR1 is SGHRS and CDR2 is YFSETQ in the germline V gene. Deletions cut 9 bases from V and 3 bases from J, with 10 bases between. CDR3 amino acids: CATLVLYEQYF. In DNA form, the CDR3 reads TGCGCCACCCTCGTCCTCTACGAGCAGTACTTC.

The chain recombines TRBV4-1 with TRBJ2-7, with TRBD1 matching over 9 bases. Germline loops: CDR1 MGHRA, CDR2 YSYEKL. J gave up 5 bases and V 0 bases, and 8 bases lay outside the gene matches. The CDR3 contains 16 residues. CDR3 nucleotide sequence: TGCGCCAGCAGCCAAGAATTTCGACAGGGGGGGGACGAGCAGTACTTC. This sequence encodes CASSQEFRQGGDEQYF.

At least ten counts were recorded for this clonotype. Germline and junction disagree at one end, which may indicate a read error. The genes are TRBV5-1 and TRBJ1-1, with TRBD1 matching over 7 bases. CDR3 length: 13 amino acids. The germline CDR1 and CDR2 sequences are SGHRS and YFSETQ. The CDR3 protein is CASSSDRDTEAFF. The CDR3 DNA reads as TGTGCCAGCAGCTCAGACAGGGACACTGAAGCTTTCTTT.

J is TRBJ2-2 and V is TRBV4-2; D might be TRBD1 (5 bases). The V gene lost 0 bases and the J gene lost 6 bases, with 11 bases spanning the gap. This CDR3 is built from 15 residues. Germline assignment: CDR1 LGHNA and CDR2 YNFKEQ. DNA for the CDR3: TGTGCCAGCAGCCAAGATGGTGTGGGGCCCGGGGAGCTGTTTTTT. This translates into CASSQDGVGPGELFF.

The chain links TRBV12-3 or TRBV12-4 to TRBJ2-7; a possible D gene is TRBD1 (5 bases). The V and J ends lost 2 bases and 2 bases respectively, with 13 bases between them. This CDR3 has 15 amino acids. Here the CDR3 reads CASSLNQGPPYEQYF. CDR3 DNA sequence: TGTGCCAGCAGTTTAAACCAGGGCCCTCCCTACGAGCAGTACTTC.

The chain recombines TRBV12-3 or TRBV12-4 with TRBJ2-4; 7 bases match TRBD2. V lost 0 bases and J lost 1; bases outside the gene matches: 6. The CDR3 has 17 residues. The CDR3 loop is CASSLAVAGVAKNIQYF. The CDR3 nucleotides are TGTGCCAGCAGTTTAGCGGTCGCGGGGGTTGCCAAAAACATTCAGTACTTC.

Many counts were recorded for this clonotype. J is TRBJ1-5 and V is TRBV6-6; no definite D call. The germline V and J ends were trimmed by 2 bases and 6 bases, with 11 bases remaining between them. This CDR3 is 14 amino acids long. The germline V gene encodes CDR1 MNHNY and CDR2 SVGAGI (reference sequence). CDR3 DNA sequence: TGTGCCAGCAGTTACCTCGAAGGTAGTCAGCCCCAGCATTTT. Translation gives CASSYLEGSQPQHF.